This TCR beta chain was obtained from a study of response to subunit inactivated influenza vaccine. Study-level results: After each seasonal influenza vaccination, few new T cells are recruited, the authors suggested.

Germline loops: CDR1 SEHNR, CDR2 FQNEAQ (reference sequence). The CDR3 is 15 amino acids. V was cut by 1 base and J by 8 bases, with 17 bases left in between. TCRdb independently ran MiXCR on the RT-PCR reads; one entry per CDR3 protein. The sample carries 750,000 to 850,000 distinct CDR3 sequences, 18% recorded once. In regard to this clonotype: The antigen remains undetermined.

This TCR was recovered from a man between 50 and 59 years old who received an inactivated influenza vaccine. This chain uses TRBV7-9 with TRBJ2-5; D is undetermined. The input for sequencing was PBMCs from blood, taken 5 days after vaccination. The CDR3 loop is CASSLDTGLQGTQYF. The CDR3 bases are TGTGCCAGCAGCTTAGATACGGGTCTACAAGGAACCCAGTACTTC.